This T cell receptor beta chain was found in a study of blood T cell repertoires in COVID-19 (dated by TCRdb to the early 2020s). Background for the entire study: Samples from collaborators originated in the United States, Italy and Spain and spanned both the acute and convalescent phases of COVID-19. Deeply sampled blood TCRbeta repertoires from subjects exposed to, actively infected with, or recovered from COVID-19 were included in the dataset. Where HLA class I and class II types were available, the types were taken from metadata supplied by the sample provider, not from assay-based typing. The samples were drawn from two sources: the first 160 participants of the ongoing ImmuneRACE study, and 1,254 subjects contributed by 6 global collaborators. The repertoires were made available in a free public database intended to serve as a resource for research on the immune response to SARS-CoV-2. The material from the prospective study consisted of cDNA or gDNA derived from T cells, B-cell-depleted T cells, or PBMCs. Sample metadata almost always included a de-identified subject ID, COVID-19 status, age in years and sex.

This clone was seen ten or more times. Its target antigen remains unknown. No much larger clone is present one base from it, and per-base qualities are unavailable. CDR1 and CDR2 are read off the germline V gene (reference sequence) as LNHDA and SQIVND. The CDR3 runs 13 amino acids, cysteine and phenylalanine included. The sequence is cut down to CDR3 DNA, 39 bases in frame from base 1. Trimming removed 7 bases from V and 1 base from J, leaving 10 bases between the germline ends. At one collaborating source in Seattle, patients were enrolled during active infection and were followed longitudinally through the course of disease. Each collaborating institution followed its own protocols to collect whole blood in K2EDTA tubes. For TCRbeta analysis, collaborators shipped samples as frozen whole blood, isolated PBMCs, or DNA extracted from either of those sample types. What the research found in general, with its limitations: How much clinical and demographic metadata was included differed by source and by participant, and the metadata was provided uncurated.

TCRbeta CDR3 regions were amplified from genomic DNA by means of the immunoSEQ Assay, a bias-controlled multiplex PCR. As for the original processing: The number of nucleated cells in each sample was estimated from the amplification of reference gene primers within the assay. To quantify the absolute abundance of each unique TCRbeta CDR3 rearrangement, sequence reads were collapsed and filtered. For each sample, productive Simpson clonality was calculated by taking the square root of Simpson's diversity index across productive rearrangements. TCRdb took this table from immuneACCESS and kept in-frame rearrangements with V and J called. Such tables lack part of the clones; where checked against another copy, unresolved V genes explain under half of the gap, and the rest is unexplained. The V and J calls and clone size come from that table; D and trimming were worked out from the DNA. The table for this sample lists some 220,000 clones; approximately 85% of them were counted only once. The ten largest make up approximately 5.1% of the sample.

The rearranged chain carries TRBV19 and TRBJ1-1; the D gene is unclear. Specimen: peripheral blood. The receptor was isolated from a man between 45 and 60 years old with COVID-19, enrolled during active disease. The CDR3 protein sequence reads: CASTKNRNTEAFF. The nucleotides read TGTGCCAGTACAAAGAACAGGAACACTGAAGCTTTCTTT.